This T cell receptor beta chain emerged from a study of CD8+ T cells in alopecia areata (dated by TCRdb to between 2018 and 2020). Study-level background: The treated patients took part in an open-label pilot trial in which moderate-to-severe alopecia areata was treated with oral tofacitinib at 5 to 10 mg twice daily. Tofacitinib was given for 6 to 18 months, followed by 6 months of follow-up off drug to assess delayed response and recurrence. In both human patients and the C3H/HeJ mouse model, the study applied high-throughput TCRbeta sequencing to look at T cell clonal expansion in alopecia areata. On the human side, TCRbeta sequencing was run on scalp tissue and on sorted CD4+ and CD8+ peripheral blood T cells from healthy controls and from alopecia areata patients with either patchy or totalis/universalis disease. Biopsies were taken from tofacitinib-treated patients at baseline and at 4 and 24 weeks of treatment, and a later scalp biopsy was taken in several of the tofacitinib-treated patients. Scalp clonality was compared across normal scalp (n=4), patchy alopecia areata scalp (n=8), and alopecia totalis/universalis scalp (n=8). RNA came from the PAXgene miRNA kit for fixed scalp, the miRNeasy kit for PBMCs, and the RNeasy kit for mouse skin. TCRbeta CDR3 regions were amplified by immunoSEQ multiplex PCR with 35 Vbeta forward and 13 Jbeta reverse primers. Study-wide findings and limitations: Resident alphabeta T cells in normal human skin are also sequenced, complicating scalp TCR repertoire analysis, unlike mouse skin dominated by gammadelta T cells. TCR sequences shared between patients were less clear than in mice, possibly partly because of HLA diversity in the patient population. Compared with normal scalp, lesional scalp, particularly in alopecia totalis/universalis, had higher clonality and more expanded CD8+ clones, which suggests antigenic drive.

Library preparation used the immunoSEQ multiplex PCR assay. For TCR sequencing, RNA was extracted from every sample and reverse transcribed into cDNA to serve as template. SuperScript III was used to make first-strand cDNA, primed with a 2:1 mix of oligo-dT and random hexamers. A synthetic immune receptor repertoire was used to measure amplification bias, and any remaining bias was corrected computationally. The original methods were these. After raw reads were preprocessed to remove errors, the CDR3 was defined following IMGT conventions as running from the conserved cysteine to phenylalanine. To get clonality, Shannon entropy was normalized by log2 of the number of productive unique TCRs and the result was subtracted from 1. Whether scalp clones were CD4 or CD8 was inferred by matching scalp TCRbeta sequences against CD4 and CD8 repertoires sorted from blood. In TCRdb, the immuneACCESS table is reduced to in-frame sequences with V and J assigned. These tables do not hold every clone; where another copy was compared, an unresolved V gene accounts for under half, and the others remain unexplained. D and trimming were read from the DNA, whereas the V and J calls and clone size are those reported in that table. This sample lists 140,000 or so clones; 40% to 55% were detected once. The ten largest clones capture roughly 0.9% of the sample.

The time point label here, explained by the study, means: baseline before oral tofacitinib. Lesional scalp punch biopsies and peripheral blood were collected from alopecia areata patients. PBMCs were isolated by density centrifugation and stained for CD3, CD4 and CD8, after which CD4+ and CD8+ T cells were sorted on a FACSAria. Remarks on this clone: Its antigen target is currently unknown. Base-call qualities are not available, and no considerably larger clone is one nucleotide away.

The junction carries 4 bases between V and J, which are trimmed by 7 bases and 1 base respectively. For CDR1 and CDR2, the germline V gene (reference sequence) lists DFQATT and SNEGSKA. Its CDR3 holds 10 amino acids, cysteine through phenylalanine. The sequence is cut down to CDR3 DNA, 30 bases in frame from base 1. The clonotype was recovered from a human donor with alopecia areata. The V gene is TRBV20-1 and the J gene is TRBJ1-1; a confident D gene designation cannot be given. Specimen: CD4+ T cells sorted from blood, collected at week 0. At the DNA level, the sequence is TGCAGTGTAGAGAACACTGAAGCTTTCTTT. It encodes CSVENTEAFF.